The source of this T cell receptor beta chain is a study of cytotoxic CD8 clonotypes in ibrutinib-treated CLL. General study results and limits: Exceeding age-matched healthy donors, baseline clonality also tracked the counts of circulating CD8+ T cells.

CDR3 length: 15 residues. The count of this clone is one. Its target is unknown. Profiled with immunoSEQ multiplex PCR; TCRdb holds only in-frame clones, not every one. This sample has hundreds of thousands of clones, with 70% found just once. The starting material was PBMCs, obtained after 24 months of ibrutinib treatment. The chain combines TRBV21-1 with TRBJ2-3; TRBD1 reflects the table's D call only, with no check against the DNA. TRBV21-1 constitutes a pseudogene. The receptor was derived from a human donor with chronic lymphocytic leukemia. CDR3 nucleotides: TGTGCCAGCAGCAAAGTCAGGGGAATCACAGATACGCAGTATTTT. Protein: CASSKVRGITDTQYF.